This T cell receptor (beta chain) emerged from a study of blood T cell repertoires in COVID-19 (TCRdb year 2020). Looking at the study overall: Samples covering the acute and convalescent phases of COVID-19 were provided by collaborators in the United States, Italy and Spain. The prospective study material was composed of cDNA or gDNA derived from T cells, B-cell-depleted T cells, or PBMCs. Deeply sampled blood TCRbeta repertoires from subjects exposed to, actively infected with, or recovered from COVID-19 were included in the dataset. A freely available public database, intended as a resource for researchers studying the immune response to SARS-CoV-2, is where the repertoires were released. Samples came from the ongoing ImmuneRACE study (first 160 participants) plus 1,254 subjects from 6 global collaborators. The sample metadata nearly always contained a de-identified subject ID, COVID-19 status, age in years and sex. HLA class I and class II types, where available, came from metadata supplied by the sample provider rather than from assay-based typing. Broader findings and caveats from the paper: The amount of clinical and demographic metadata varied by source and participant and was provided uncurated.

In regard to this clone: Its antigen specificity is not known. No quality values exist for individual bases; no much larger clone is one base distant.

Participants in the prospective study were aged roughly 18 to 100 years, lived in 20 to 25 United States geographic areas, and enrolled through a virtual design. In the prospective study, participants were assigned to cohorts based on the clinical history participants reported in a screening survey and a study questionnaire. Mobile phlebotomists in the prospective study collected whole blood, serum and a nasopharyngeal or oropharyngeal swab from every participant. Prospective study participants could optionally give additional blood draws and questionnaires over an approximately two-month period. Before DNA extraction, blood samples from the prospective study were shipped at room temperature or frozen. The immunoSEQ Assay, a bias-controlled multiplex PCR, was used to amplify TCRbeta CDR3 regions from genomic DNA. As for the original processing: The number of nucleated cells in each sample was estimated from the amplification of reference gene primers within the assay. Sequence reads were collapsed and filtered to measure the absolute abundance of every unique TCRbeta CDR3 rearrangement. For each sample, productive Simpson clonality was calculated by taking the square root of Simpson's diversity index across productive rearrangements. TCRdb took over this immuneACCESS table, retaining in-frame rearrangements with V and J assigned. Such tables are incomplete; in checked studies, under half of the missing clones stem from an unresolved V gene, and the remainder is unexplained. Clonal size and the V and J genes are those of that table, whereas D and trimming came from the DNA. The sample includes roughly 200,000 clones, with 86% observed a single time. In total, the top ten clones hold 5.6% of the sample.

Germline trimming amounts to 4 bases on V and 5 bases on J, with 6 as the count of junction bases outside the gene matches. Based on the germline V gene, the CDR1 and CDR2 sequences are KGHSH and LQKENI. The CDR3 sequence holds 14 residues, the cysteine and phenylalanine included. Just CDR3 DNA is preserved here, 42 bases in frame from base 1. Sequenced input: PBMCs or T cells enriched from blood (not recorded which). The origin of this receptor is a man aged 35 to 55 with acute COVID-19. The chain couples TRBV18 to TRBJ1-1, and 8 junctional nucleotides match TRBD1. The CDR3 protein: CASSLSGGRTEAFF. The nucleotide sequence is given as TGTGCCAGCTCACTCTCAGGGGGCAGGACTGAAGCTTTCTTT.